The clone carrying this TCR beta chain has ten or more counts. Its antigen is currently unknown. This record comes from a study of human T cells and chemical hapten exposure. Study conclusions and caveats: Significantly more large CDR3 similarity clusters arose among expanded TCRs than among controls.

Time point here: patch test 3, about 24 weeks after DPC sensitization. As to treatment: therapeutic diphenylcyclopropenone sensitization with weekly scalp DPC. TCRdb recomputed calls from the RACE reads with MiXCR, one row per CDR3 protein. The sample carries about 120,000 distinct CDR3 sequences, about 11% recorded once. The origin of this receptor is a woman in her fifties or sixties with alopecia areata. Some clones in this sample may be carry-over from other donors' samples. This specimen consisted of whole blood, obtained in connection with sensitization to the hapten diphenylcyclopropenone (DPC).

The DNA for the CDR3 is TGCGCCAGCAGCTCCCCGGGGGCCGTCGATGGCTACACCTTC. The encoded protein is CASSSPGAVDGYTF. The chain has TRBV5-1 and TRBJ1-2; tentatively, D is TRBD1 (6 bases). Trimming removed 3 bases at V and 6 bases at J, with 15 bases between. This CDR3 has 14 residues. CDR1 is SGHRS, CDR2 YFSETQ, per germline. Looking up the rest from reference TRBV5-1 and TRBJ1-2 gives the full variable domain: KAGVTQTPRYLIKTRGQQVTLSCSPISGHRSVSWYQQTPGQGLQFLFEYFSETQRNKGNFPGRFSGRQFSNSRSEMNVSTLELGDSALYLCASSSPGAVDGYTFGSGTRLTVV.